The next 22 T cell receptor beta chains were all read from a single sample in a study of T cell repertoires in cytomegalovirus infection. TCRdb independently ran MiXCR on the reads; one entry per CDR3 protein. The table lists about 530,000 distinct CDR3 sequences, approximately 25% of them singletons. The sample taken for sequencing was PBMCs. The receptors come from a human donor in good health (CMV status not recorded). Some clones in this sample may be carry-over from other donors' samples.

This clonotype appeared a few times. The rearrangement joins TRBV14 to TRBJ2-5, with D unresolved. The germline gives CDR1 SGHDN, CDR2 FVKESK. Trimming removed 0 bases from V and 3 bases from J, with 8 bases in between. The CDR3 spans 14 residues. This chain's CDR3 is CASSQDTAKETQYF. The DNA of the CDR3 is TGTGCCAGCAGCCAAGATACCGCTAAAGAGACCCAGTACTTC. Variable domain in full (rest from reference TRBV14 and TRBJ2-5): EAGVTQFPSHSVIEKGQTVTLRCDPISGHDNLYWYRRVMGKEIKFLLHFVKESKQDESGMPNNRFLAERTGGTYSTLKVQPAELEDSGVYFCASSQDTAKETQYFGPGTRLLVL.

V and J are TRBV12-5 and TRBJ1-3; D ambiguous. Germline V gene data show CDR1 as LGHNT and CDR2 as FRNRAP. Trimming took 1 base from V and 0 from J, leaving 10 bases between them. CDR3 size: 16 residues. CDR3 in DNA: TGTGCTAGTGGTTTGGGGACTTCCCGCTCTGGAAACACCATATATTTT. Translating gives CASGLGTSRSGNTIYF.

The chain carries TRBV7-9 and TRBJ2-2; 11 nucleotides line up with TRBD2. The CDR3 is 17 amino acids. Germline values: CDR1 SEHNR, CDR2 FQNEAQ (reference sequence). V lost 6 bases, J lost 5 bases, and 11 bases stayed unmatched. The CDR3 DNA reads as TGTGCCAGCAGAGTGGGACTAGCGGACTCGAGGACCGGGGAGCTGTTTTTT. It codes for CASRVGLADSRTGELFF.

This clonotype came up many times. This sequence joins TRBV7-2 and TRBJ2-2, with 9 bases lining up with TRBD2. There are 16 residues in the CDR3. J gave up 5 bases and V 5 bases, and 9 bases lay outside the gene matches. Germline V gene sequence: CDR1 SGHTA, CDR2 FQGNSA. The CDR3 nucleotides are TGTGCCAGCAGCACCGTAGCGGGAGCTAGGACCGGGGAGCTGTTTTTT. It specifies CASSTVAGARTGELFF.

This rearrangement joins TRBV9 to TRBJ1-2, with TRBD1 as a possible D gene (5 bases). The V end lost 4 bases, the J end lost 8 bases, and 21 bases lay between the germline ends. The germline V gene encodes CDR1 SGDLS and CDR2 YYNGEE. The CDR3 is 15 amino acids. The CDR3 DNA is TGTGCCAGCAGCCCTAATCAGAATCAGGGTTTAGGCTACACCTTC. This encodes CASSPNQNQGLGYTF.

This clonotype showed up just a few times. The V call is TRBV7-9, the J call TRBJ2-5; the match to TRBD2 covers 9 bases. This CDR3 has 15 residues. The V segment lost 5 bases and the J segment 2 bases; nucleotides outside the gene matches: 6. Per the germline V gene, CDR1 is SEHNR and CDR2 is FQNEAQ (reference sequence). CDR3 DNA sequence: TGTGCCAGCAGCCCCCGACTAGCGGAACAAGAGACCCAGTACTTC. Protein sequence: CASSPRLAEQETQYF.

The chain is built from TRBV5-4 and TRBJ2-1; TRBD2 agrees at 8 bases. The CDR3 sequence is 15 residues long. Germline CDR1 and CDR2: SGHNT and YYREEE (reference sequence). The V and J ends lost 0 bases and 9 bases, in that order; junction bases with no gene match: 8. CDR3 coding DNA: TGTGCCAGCAGCTTGGAGACTAGCGTGGGTTCTGAGCAGTTCTTC. Amino acid sequence: CASSLETSVGSEQFF.

The sample holds one count of this clonotype. The chain uses TRBV11-3 and TRBJ1-1, with a weak D call TRBD1 (6 bases). Between the trimmed V and J ends, which lost 1 base and 6 bases, there was a span of 18 bases. This CDR3 has 16 amino acids. CDR1 SGHNT and CDR2 YENEEA come from the germline V gene. CDR3 amino acids: CASSLGGSGARAEAFF. The CDR3 DNA follows: TGTGCCAGCAGCTTAGGGGGATCAGGGGCTCGAGCTGAAGCTTTCTTT. The full variable domain, its missing parts supplied by reference TRBV11-3 and TRBJ1-1, is EAGVVQSPRYKIIEKKQPVAFWCNPISGHNTLYWYLQNLGQGPELLIRYENEEAVDDSQLPKDRFSAERLKGVDSTLKIQPAELGDSAVYLCASSLGGSGARAEAFFGQGTRLTVV.

The chain has TRBV20-1 and TRBJ1-2, with TRBD1 identical over 9 bases. The V gene's germline CDR1 is DFQATT and CDR2 SNEGSKA (reference sequence). The CDR3 sequence is 14 residues long. The V and J ends lost 4 bases and 8 bases, in that order; junction bases with no gene match: 11. The CDR3 DNA sequence: TGCAGTGCTACTGTCCGGGACAGGGTCGGGGGCTACACCTTC. Translation gives CSATVRDRVGGYTF.

The V gene is TRBV18, the J gene TRBJ1-4; D unresolved. This CDR3 region has 16 residues. Trimming took off 3 bases at V and 3 bases at J, with 14 bases between the two ends. Germline V gene data show CDR1 as KGHSH and CDR2 as LQKENI. The CDR3 nucleotides read TGTGCCAGCTCACCTGTTTCAGGCGAAGCTAATGAAAAACTGTTTTTT. It is translated as CASSPVSGEANEKLFF.

The chain employs TRBV7-3 and TRBJ2-3, with D unresolved. The length of the CDR3 is 14 residues. CDR1 is SGHTA, CDR2 FQGTGA, per germline. Between the trimmed V and J ends, which lost 5 bases and 4 bases, there was a span of 13 bases. CDR3 in amino acids: CASSPPHLPDTQYF. Here the CDR3 DNA reads TGTGCCAGCAGCCCCCCCCACCTACCAGATACGCAGTATTTT.

This rearrangement joins TRBV7-2 to TRBJ1-2; D is perhaps TRBD1 (5 bases). Per germline, CDR1 SGHTA and CDR2 FQGNSA. The V gene lost 2 bases and the J gene lost 5 bases, with 12 bases spanning the gap. The CDR3 length is 14 residues. The CDR3 sequence is CASSLNTGLYGYTF. In DNA form, the CDR3 reads TGTGCCAGCAGCTTAAATACAGGACTATATGGCTACACCTTC.

This clonotype was recorded a few times. The chain uses TRBV12-3 or TRBV12-4 and TRBJ2-7, with a possible D match to TRBD2 (6 bases). The CDR3 contains 11 residues. V was clipped by 5 bases and J by 9 bases, with 11 bases between them. The DNA of the CDR3 is TGTGCCAGCAGTCGGGGGTGGGGGCAGTACTTC. Residues: CASSRGWGQYF.

This clonotype was seen only a few times. V usage is TRBV28 and J usage is TRBJ1-1; no reliable D call. The ends were cut back, 5 bases at V and 1 base at J, with 8 bases in the middle. The CDR3 length is 13 residues. In germline, CDR1 is MDHEN, CDR2 SYDVKM. CDR3 region: CASSPVGNTEAFF. The DNA for the CDR3 is TGTGCCAGCAGTCCCGTAGGGAACACTGAAGCTTTCTTT.

This clonotype has a count of ten or more. V gene TRBV7-2 combines with J gene TRBJ2-1; 7 bases are a match to TRBD2. The V and J ends lost 6 bases and 0 bases, in that order; junction bases with no gene match: 8. Germline V lookup: CDR1 SGHTA, CDR2 FQGNSA. The CDR3 has 16 residues. The CDR3 sequence: CASRSSGTSSYNEQFF. The CDR3 nucleotides are TGTGCCAGCAGATCGAGCGGGACGAGCTCCTACAATGAGCAGTTCTTC. Based on the CDR3 plus reference TRBV7-2 and TRBJ2-1, the full variable domain is GAGVSQSPSNKVTEKGKDVELRCDPISGHTALYWYRQSLGQGLEFLIYFQGNSAPDKSGLPSDRFSAERTGGSVSTLTIQRTQQEDSAVYLCASRSSGTSSYNEQFFGPGTRLTVL.

This clonotype was observed a handful of times. The chain is built from TRBV7-3 and TRBJ1-5; D not certain. V lost 2 bases, J lost 7 bases, and 9 bases lay in between. CDR1 is SGHTA and CDR2 is FQGTGA in the germline V gene. The CDR3 has 13 residues. CDR3 bases: TGTGCCAGCAGCTTACAAGAGGGCCAGCCCCAGCATTTT. It specifies CASSLQEGQPQHF.

This clonotype has a handful of counts. J is TRBJ2-5 and V is TRBV7-2; TRBD1 agrees at 8 bases. The CDR3 is 17 residues long. V gave up 1 base and J gave up 2 bases; unmatched junction bases: 9. Germline CDR1 and CDR2: SGHTA and FQGNSA. The CDR3 DNA follows: TGTGCCAGCAGCTTAGTTTCAGGGGGCGGTGGGCAAGAGACCCAGTACTTC. Its protein is CASSLVSGGGGQETQYF.

This chain links TRBV7-8 with TRBJ2-7, with 7 positions matching TRBD2. The germline V gene has CDR1 SGHVS and CDR2 FQNEAQ. With 1 base clipped from V and 7 bases from J, the junction kept 13 bases outside the gene matches. CDR3 size: 16 residues. This CDR3 is CASSLGGRAGVGEQYV. The CDR3 DNA is TGTGCCAGCAGCTTAGGGGGCCGGGCGGGAGTAGGGGAGCAGTACGTC.

The table lists this clonotype with a few counts. This chain's CDR3 is CASSLGLGGRAVTEAFF. For the CDR3, the DNA is TGTGCCAGCAGCTTAGGCCTTGGGGGGCGAGCGGTCACTGAAGCTTTCTTT. The chain joins TRBV13 to TRBJ1-1, with D perhaps matching TRBD1 (6 bases). Germline-derived CDR1 and CDR2 are PRHDT and FYEKMQ (reference sequence). The CDR3 has 17 amino acids. V was shortened by 0 bases and J by 4 bases, with 18 bases between the two germline ends. The full variable domain, its missing parts supplied by reference TRBV13 and TRBJ1-1, is AAGVIQSPRHLIKEKRETATLKCYPIPRHDTVYWYQQGPGQDPQFLISFYEKMQSDKGSIPDRFSAQQFSDYHSELNMSSLELGDSALYFCASSLGLGGRAVTEAFFGQGTRLTVV.

This clonotype was seen more than once but under ten times. The chain couples TRBV7-2 to TRBJ2-3, with D maybe TRBD2 (5 bases). This CDR3 is built from 13 residues. CDR1 and CDR2 from the germline V gene are SGHTA and FQGNSA. The germline V and J ends were trimmed by 7 bases and 2 bases, with 10 bases remaining between them. The CDR3 region is CASNRGITDTQYF. The CDR3 DNA reads TGTGCCAGCAACCGAGGGATCACAGATACGCAGTATTTT.

To note about this clonotype: Since a much larger clone is just one base distant, this may be a read error. This chain uses TRBV7-6 with TRBJ2-3; 8 bases agree with TRBD2. The CDR3 loop spans 15 amino acids. Germline CDR1 reads SGHVS; CDR2 reads FNYEAQ. CDR3 coding DNA: TGTGCCAGCAGGTTAGCGGGGAAACCCACAGATACGCAGTATTTT. This translates into CASRLAGKPTDTQYF.

The CDR3 nucleotides read TGTGCCAGCAGCCAGTGGATTGGCGGGGATACGCAGTATTTT. Protein product: CASSQWIGGDTQYF. The V call is TRBV5-4, the J call TRBJ2-3; D perhaps matches TRBD2 (5 bases). V was pared by 4 bases and J by 6 bases, with 15 bases between. CDR3 length: 14 residues. The germline V gene has CDR1 SGHNT and CDR2 YYREEE (reference sequence). The full variable domain, its missing parts supplied by reference TRBV5-4 and TRBJ2-3, is ETGVTQSPTHLIKTRGQQVTLRCSSQSGHNTVSWYQQALGQGPQFIFQYYREEENGRGNFPPRFSGLQFPNYSSELNVNALELDDSALYLCASSQWIGGDTQYFGPGTRLTVL.